One and the same sample provided the 5 T cell receptor beta chains below, sequenced in a study of T cell repertoires in cytomegalovirus infection. TCRdb re-derived calls from the reads in MiXCR, one entry per CDR3 protein. This table holds more than 400,000 distinct CDR3 sequences, around 27% found once. The sample comprised PBMCs. The receptors come from a human donor in good health (CMV status not recorded). Some clones in this sample may be carry-over from other donors' samples.

The V and J genes are TRBV20-1 and TRBJ2-7; no reliable D call. The CDR3 is made up of 14 amino acids. The ends were cut back, 3 bases at V and 0 bases at J, with 12 bases in the middle. CDR1 and CDR2 from the germline V gene are DFQATT and SNEGSKA (reference sequence). CDR3 sequence reads: CSASPRLGSYEQYF. CDR3 in DNA: TGCAGTGCTAGCCCCCGACTTGGCTCCTACGAGCAGTACTTC.

This clonotype has ten or more counts. The rearrangement links TRBV7-8 to TRBJ2-5; D is undetermined. The CDR3 is 12 residues long. V lost 4 bases, J lost 5 bases, and 8 bases lay in between. Germline CDR1 and CDR2: SGHVS and FQNEAQ. CDR3 in DNA: TGTGCCAGCAGCTCGTCCGGGGAGACCCAGTACTTC. Translated, it gives CASSSSGETQYF.

This chain joins TRBV2 and TRBJ2-2; 7 positions agree with TRBD1. Trimming cost V 3 bases and J 1 base; bases outside gene matches: 2. Germline V gives CDR1 SNHLY, CDR2 FYNNEI. The CDR3 is 15 residues long. The CDR3 region has the DNA TGTGCCAGCAGTGACGGACAGGTGAACACCGGGGAGCTGTTTTTT. Translating gives CASSDGQVNTGELFF.

This clonotype has a handful of counts. This chain links TRBV4-1 with TRBJ2-2; the match to TRBD2 covers 12 bases. In germline, CDR1 is MGHRA, CDR2 YSYEKL. V shed 3 bases, J shed 4 bases, and the junction held 6 bases outside the gene matches. The CDR3 runs to 17 residues. CDR3 in amino acids: CASSHGGLAGSTGELFF. DNA for the CDR3: TGCGCCAGCAGCCACGGGGGACTAGCGGGTTCCACCGGGGAGCTGTTTTTT.

V is TRBV7-6 and J is TRBJ2-7; 11 nucleotides line up with TRBD1. The V gene end was trimmed by 1 base and the J gene end by 2 bases; junction bases not matched to a gene: 4. This CDR3 contains 16 residues. Germline CDR1 is SGHVS and CDR2 is FNYEAQ. CDR3 in amino acids: CASSLEGTGGTYEQYF. CDR3 nucleotides: TGTGCCAGCAGCTTAGAAGGGACAGGGGGTACCTACGAGCAGTACTTC.